What follows is one T cell receptor beta chain and its context. Its antigen is undetermined. The cells of the mixed lymphocyte reaction underwent an approximately six-day coculture at 37°C. Clones were read by immunoSEQ multiplex PCR, and TCRdb kept only the in-frame ones, dropping some. The table includes approximately 5,400 clones, roughly half detected once. These data come from a study of siplizumab effects on memory and regulatory T cells. Study details: Paired mixed lymphocyte reaction conditions consisted of siplizumab at approximately 0.99 ug/mL or no drug. Findings of the study overall: Sequences that were alloreactive and traceable to unstimulated CD4+ memory cells were significantly reduced by siplizumab. Roughly 80-97% of proliferating CD4+ or CD8+ clones defied assignment to a naive or memory phenotype.

CDR3 length equals 15 residues. The ends were cut back, 6 bases at V and 7 bases at J, with 19 bases in the middle. CDR1 and CDR2 (germline): MNHEY, SMNVEV (reference sequence). The V gene is TRBV27, the J gene TRBJ1-5; the D is unclear. The source of this sequence is a human donor in good health; the cells came from an allogeneic mixed lymphocyte reaction. Some clones in this sample may be carry-over from other donors' samples. Source material: CFSE-low (dividing) CD8+ T cells sorted from an allogeneic mixed lymphocyte reaction. CDR3: CASSLTTASYQPQHF. The CDR3 nucleotides are TGTGCCAGCAGCTTGACTACAGCGAGTTACCAGCCCCAGCATTTT.